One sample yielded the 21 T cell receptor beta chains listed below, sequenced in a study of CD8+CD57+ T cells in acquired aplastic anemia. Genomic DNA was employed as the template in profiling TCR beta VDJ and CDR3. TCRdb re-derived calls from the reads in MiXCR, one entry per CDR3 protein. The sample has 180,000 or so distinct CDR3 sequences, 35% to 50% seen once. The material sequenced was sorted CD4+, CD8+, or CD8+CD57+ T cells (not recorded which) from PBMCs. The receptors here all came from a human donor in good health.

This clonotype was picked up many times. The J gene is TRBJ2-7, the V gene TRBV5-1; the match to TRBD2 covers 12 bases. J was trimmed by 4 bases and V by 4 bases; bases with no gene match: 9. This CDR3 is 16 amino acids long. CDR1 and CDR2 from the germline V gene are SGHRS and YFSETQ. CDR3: CASSQNRLAGEYEQYF. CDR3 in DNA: TGCGCCAGCAGCCAAAATCGACTAGCGGGAGAGTACGAGCAGTACTTC.

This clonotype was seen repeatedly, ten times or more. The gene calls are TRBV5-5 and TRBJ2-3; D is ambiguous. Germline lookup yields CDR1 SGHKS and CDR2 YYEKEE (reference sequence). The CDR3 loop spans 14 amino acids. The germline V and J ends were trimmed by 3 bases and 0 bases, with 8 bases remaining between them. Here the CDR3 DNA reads TGTGCCAGCAGCTCCCGACCTAGCACAGATACGCAGTATTTT. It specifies CASSSRPSTDTQYF.

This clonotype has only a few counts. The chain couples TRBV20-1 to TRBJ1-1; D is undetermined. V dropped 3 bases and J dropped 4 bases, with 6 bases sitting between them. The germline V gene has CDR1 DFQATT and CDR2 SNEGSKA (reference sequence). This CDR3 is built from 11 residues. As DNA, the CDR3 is TGCAGTGCTAGGGTCGTCACTGAAGCTTTCTTT. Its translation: CSARVVTEAFF.

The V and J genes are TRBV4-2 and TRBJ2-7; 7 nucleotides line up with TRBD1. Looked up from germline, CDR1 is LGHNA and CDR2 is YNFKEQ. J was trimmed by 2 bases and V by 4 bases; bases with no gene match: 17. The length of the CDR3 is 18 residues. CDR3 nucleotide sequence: TGTGCCAGCAGCCTAAAGGTCAGCCTGAGGGACAGAACCTACGAGCAGTACTTC. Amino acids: CASSLKVSLRDRTYEQYF.

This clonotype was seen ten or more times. This CDR3 reads CASSPTSPQETQYF. The CDR3 DNA reads as TGTGCCAGCAGTCCTACTAGCCCCCAAGAGACCCAGTACTTC. This chain connects TRBV6-1 to TRBJ2-5, with D maybe TRBD2 (6 bases). CDR3 length: 14 amino acids. Germline V gene sequence: CDR1 MNHNS, CDR2 SASEGT. V was cut by 5 bases and J by 1 base, with 11 bases left in between.

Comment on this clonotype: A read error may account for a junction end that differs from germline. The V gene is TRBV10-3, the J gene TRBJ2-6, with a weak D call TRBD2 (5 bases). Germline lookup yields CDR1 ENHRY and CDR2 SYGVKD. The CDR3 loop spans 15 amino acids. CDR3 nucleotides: TGTGCCAGCAGTTATGGGAGTTCTGGGGCCAACGTCCTGACTTTC. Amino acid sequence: CASSYGSSGANVLTF.

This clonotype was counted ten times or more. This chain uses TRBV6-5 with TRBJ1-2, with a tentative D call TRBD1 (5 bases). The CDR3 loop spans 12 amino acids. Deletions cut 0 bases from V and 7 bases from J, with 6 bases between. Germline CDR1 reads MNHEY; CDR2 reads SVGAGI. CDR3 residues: CASSYSGVGYTF. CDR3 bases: TGTGCCAGCAGTTACTCGGGGGTTGGCTACACCTTC.

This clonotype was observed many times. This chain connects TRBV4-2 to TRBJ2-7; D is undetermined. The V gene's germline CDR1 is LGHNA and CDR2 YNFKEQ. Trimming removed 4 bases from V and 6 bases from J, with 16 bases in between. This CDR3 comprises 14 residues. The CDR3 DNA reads TGTGCCAGCAGCCTCGACCCTCCCCGTGGCGAGCAGTACTTC. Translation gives CASSLDPPRGEQYF.

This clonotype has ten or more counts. CDR3: CATSDPGQGSYNEQFF. The CDR3 region has the DNA TGTGCCACCAGTGACCCGGGACAGGGCTCCTACAATGAGCAGTTCTTC. This rearrangement joins TRBV24-1 to TRBJ2-1, with 9 bases identical to TRBD1. The germline gives CDR1 KGHDR, CDR2 SFDVKD. This CDR3 is built from 16 residues. The V gene end was trimmed by 4 bases and the J gene end by 0 bases; junction bases not matched to a gene: 3.

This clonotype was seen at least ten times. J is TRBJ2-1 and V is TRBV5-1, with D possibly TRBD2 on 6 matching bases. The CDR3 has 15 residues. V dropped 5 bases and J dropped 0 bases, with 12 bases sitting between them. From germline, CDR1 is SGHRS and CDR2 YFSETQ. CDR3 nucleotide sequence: TGCGCCAGCAGGTTAGCGGTGAGCTCCTACAATGAGCAGTTCTTC. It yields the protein CASRLAVSSYNEQFF.

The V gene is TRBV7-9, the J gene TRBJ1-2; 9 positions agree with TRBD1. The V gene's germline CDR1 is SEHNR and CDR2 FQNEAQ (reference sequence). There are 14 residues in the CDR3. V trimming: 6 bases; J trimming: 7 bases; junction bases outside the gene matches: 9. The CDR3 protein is CASSQITGGRGYTF. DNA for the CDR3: TGTGCCAGCAGTCAAATCACAGGGGGCCGTGGCTACACCTTC.

CDR3: CASSMDREGDQPQHF. DNA of the CDR3: TGTGCCAGTAGTATGGACAGGGAGGGGGATCAGCCCCAGCATTTT. V and J are TRBV19 and TRBJ1-5; 8 nucleotides agree with TRBD1. This CDR3 has 15 amino acids. The germline CDR1 and CDR2 sequences are LNHDA and SQIVND (reference sequence). Unmatched junction bases numbered 6, after V lost 3 bases and J lost 5 bases.

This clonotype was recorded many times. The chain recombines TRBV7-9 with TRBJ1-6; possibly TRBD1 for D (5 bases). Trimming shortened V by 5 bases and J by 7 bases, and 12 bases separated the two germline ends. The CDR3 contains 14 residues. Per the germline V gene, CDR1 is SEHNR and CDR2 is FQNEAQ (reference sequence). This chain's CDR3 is CASSIDSLNSPLHF. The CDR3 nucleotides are TGTGCCAGCAGCATCGACAGCCTGAATTCACCCCTCCACTTT. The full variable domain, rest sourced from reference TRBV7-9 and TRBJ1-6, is DTGVSQNPRHKITKRGQNVTFRCDPISEHNRLYWYRQTLGQGPEFLTYFQNEAQLEKSRLLSDRFSAERPKGSFSTLEIQRTEQGDSAMYLCASSIDSLNSPLHFGNGTRLTVT.

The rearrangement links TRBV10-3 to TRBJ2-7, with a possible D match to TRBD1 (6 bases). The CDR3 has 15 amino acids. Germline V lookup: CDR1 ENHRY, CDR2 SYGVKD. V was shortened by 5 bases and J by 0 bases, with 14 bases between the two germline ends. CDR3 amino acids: CAISPTGMGSYEQYF. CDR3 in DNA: TGTGCCATCAGTCCGACAGGAATGGGCTCCTACGAGCAGTACTTC.

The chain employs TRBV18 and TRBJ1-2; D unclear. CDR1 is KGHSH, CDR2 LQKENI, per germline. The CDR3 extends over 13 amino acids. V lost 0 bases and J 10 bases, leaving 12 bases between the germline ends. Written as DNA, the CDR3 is TGTGCCAGCTCACCACCGACTGCCACCATCTACACCTTC. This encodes CASSPPTATIYTF.

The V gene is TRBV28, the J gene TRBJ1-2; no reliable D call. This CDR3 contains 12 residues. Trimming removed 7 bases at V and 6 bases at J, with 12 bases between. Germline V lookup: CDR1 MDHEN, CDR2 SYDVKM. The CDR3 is CASTGVNDGYTF. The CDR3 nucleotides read TGTGCCAGCACCGGGGTAAACGATGGCTACACCTTC.

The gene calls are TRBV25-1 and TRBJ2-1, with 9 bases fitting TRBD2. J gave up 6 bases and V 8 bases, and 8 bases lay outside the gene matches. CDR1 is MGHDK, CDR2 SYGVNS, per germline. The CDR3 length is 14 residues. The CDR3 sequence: CASGPPAGGNEQFF. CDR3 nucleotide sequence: TGTGCCAGCGGCCCCCCAGCGGGAGGCAATGAGCAGTTCTTC.

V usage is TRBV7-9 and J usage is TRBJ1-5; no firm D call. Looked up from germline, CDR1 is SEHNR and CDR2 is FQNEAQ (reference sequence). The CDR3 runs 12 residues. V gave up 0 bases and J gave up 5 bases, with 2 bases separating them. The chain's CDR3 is CASSLADQPQHF. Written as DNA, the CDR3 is TGTGCCAGCAGCTTAGCCGATCAGCCCCAGCATTTT.

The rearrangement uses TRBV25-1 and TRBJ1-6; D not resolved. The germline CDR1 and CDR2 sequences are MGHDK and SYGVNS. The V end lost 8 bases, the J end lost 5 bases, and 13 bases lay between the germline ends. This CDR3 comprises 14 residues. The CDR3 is CASQGGHDNSPLHF. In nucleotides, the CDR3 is TGTGCCAGCCAAGGAGGCCACGATAATTCACCCCTCCACTTT.

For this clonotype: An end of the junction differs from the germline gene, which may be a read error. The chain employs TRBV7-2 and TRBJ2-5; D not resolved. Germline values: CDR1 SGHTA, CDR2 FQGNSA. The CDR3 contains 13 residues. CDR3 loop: CASSVAPQETQYF. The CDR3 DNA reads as TGTGCCAGCAGCGTAGCACCGCAAGAGACCCAGTACTTC.

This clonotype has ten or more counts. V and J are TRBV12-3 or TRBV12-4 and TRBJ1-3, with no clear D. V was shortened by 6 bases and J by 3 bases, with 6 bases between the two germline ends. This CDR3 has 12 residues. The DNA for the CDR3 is TGTGCCAGCAGCGTGCTTGGAAACACCATATATTTT. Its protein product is CASSVLGNTIYF.